This is a list of T cell receptor beta chains from one sample in a study of siplizumab effects on memory and regulatory T cells. Measured with immunoSEQ multiplex PCR; TCRdb has only the in-frame clones, and not every one. Of more than 85,000 clones listed, around 90% are singletons. Sequenced material: CD4+ T cells sorted from blood. Every receptor here comes from a human donor in good health. CDR3s include the opening cysteine and the closing phenylalanine or tryptophan. D genes are given only for firm matches. Only part of the rows carry a size: once, few, many, or a class if the clone is expanded.

d_call	v_call	clone_size	j_call	cdr3_aa	cdr3_nt
TRBD2	TRBV7-9	few	TRBJ2-1	CASSSRLAGGVLNEQFF	TGTGCCAGCAGCTCCCGACTAGCGGGGGGTGTGTTGAATGAGCAGTTCTTC
.	TRBV6-1	.	TRBJ2-2	CASRLQGTNTGELFF	TGTGCCAGCAGGTTACAGGGAACGAACACCGGGGAGCTGTTTTTT
.	TRBV29-1	.	TRBJ1-2	CSVEVVRGGGYTF	TGCAGCGTTGAAGTAGTTAGGGGGGGCGGCTACACCTTC
.	TRBV7-6	once	TRBJ2-1	CASSPRDNEQFF	TGTGCCAGCAGCCCCAGGGACAATGAGCAGTTCTTC
.	TRBV7-8	.	TRBJ2-5	CASSTSPSATQETQYF	TGTGCCAGCAGCACGTCACCATCAGCTACACAAGAGACCCAGTACTTC
.	TRBV14	few	TRBJ2-5	CASSQVKSYGETQYF	TGTGCCAGCAGCCAAGTCAAGTCTTACGGAGAGACCCAGTACTTC
.	TRBV5-4	once	TRBJ2-2	CASSRRNTGELFF	TGTGCCAGCAGTAGGAGGAACACCGGGGAGCTGTTTTTT
.	TRBV5-1	.	TRBJ2-2	CASSLWDPPTGELFF	TGCGCCAGCAGCCTGTGGGACCCGCCGACCGGGGAGCTGTTTTTT
.	TRBV6-5	.	TRBJ2-7	CASSYSLTVYEQYF	TGTGCCAGCAGTTACTCTCTAACAGTCTACGAGCAGTACTTC
TRBD2	TRBV6-5	.	TRBJ2-4	CASRSSGGAKNIQYF	TGTGCCAGCAGATCTAGCGGGGGAGCCAAAAACATTCAGTACTTC